This is a list of T cell receptor beta chains from one sample in a study of blood T cell repertoires in COVID-19. Profiling relied on immunoSEQ multiplex PCR, and the TCRdb table lists in-frame clones only, not all of them. The data contain around 84,000 clones, roughly three quarters of them singletons. Sequencing input: peripheral blood. The receptors originated from a man aged 55 to 70 with COVID-19, enrolled during active disease. CDR3s include the opening cysteine and the closing phenylalanine or tryptophan. Clone size is stated in some rows and not others, as once, few, many or a class when expanded.

size	V	CDR3
.	TRBV14	CASSQETDNSPLHF
.	TRBV7-2	CASSPRGYGDQPQHF
.	TRBV7-9	CASSQETGSLYEQYF
.	TRBV7-8	CASTTGRVQETQYF
few	TRBV2	CASSEGTGMGSPLHF
.	TRBV5-1	CASSPAGQGMDSPLHF
.	TRBV29-1	CSVPGLAGAGQYF
few	TRBV7-9	CASSPEYIQGWANEKLFF
once	TRBV20-1	CSASLRGRGTEAFF
.	TRBV11-3	CASSLARGLARPDTQYF
many	TRBV6-6	CASSSLGGNTIYF
.	TRBV4-1	CASSLQGFYGYTF
few	TRBV11-3	CASSDRTGRWELFF
once	TRBV10-3	CAIRGDRTGNEQYF
few	TRBV7-3	CALSTRVNQPQHF
.	TRBV27	CASSTRSGNIQYF
.	TRBV6-6	CASSPLGDYGYTF
once	TRBV5-8	CASSFRQNNSPLHF
.	TRBV6-5	CASKTSGVPDTQYF
.	TRBV4-1	CASSQALAGGVDTQYF
.	TRBV2	CASSPLDVGLSGNTIYF
.	TRBV5-4	CASSLGGLAPDTQYF
.	TRBV12-3/TRBV12-4	CASSLDRYEQYF
.	TRBV19	CASSPGTGDQYF
.	TRBV20-1	CSASLGMNTEAFF
.	TRBV5-1	CASSLRSAGGNSYNEQFF
.	TRBV7-3	CASSPTDRSYEQYF
.	TRBV9	CASSLHEGGFNEQFF
.	TRBV5-4	CASSPDSSYNEQFF
.	TRBV5-8	CASSLNRGGRSLYNEQFF
.	TRBV6-5	CASSGQTGIGQPQHF
.	TRBV6-5	CASSPSQETQYF